This is a list of T cell receptor beta chains from one sample in a study of post-analysis software for immune sequencing data. TCRdb passed the PCR reads through MiXCR, listing each CDR3 protein once. The data show around 770,000 distinct CDR3 sequences, about half seen once. The sample comprised blood. The source of these receptors is a girl between 5 and 17 years old with multiple sclerosis. Both conserved end residues are part of each CDR3. Fields, in order: J gene, D gene, clone size, V gene, CDR3 DNA, CDR3 protein. D genes are given only for firm matches. The listing skips clone size in some rows; elsewhere it reads once, few, many or a size class.

TRBJ2-1	-	-	TRBV12-5	TGTGCTAGTGGTCGCGGTGTGGGTGAGCAGTTCTTC	CASGRGVGEQFF
TRBJ2-7	TRBD2	-	TRBV5-1	TGCGCCAGCAGCTTGGCGGGAGGGCCAGTCGAGCAGTACTTC	CASSLAGGPVEQYF
TRBJ2-7	TRBD1	-	TRBV6-1	TGTGCCAGCAGTGAGGACAGGACCGACTACGAGCAGTACTTC	CASSEDRTDYEQYF
TRBJ2-5	-	-	TRBV9	TGTGCCAGCAGCGTAGGAGTGACATTGGAGACCCAGTACTTC	CASSVGVTLETQYF
TRBJ2-5	-	few	TRBV18	TGTGCCAGCTCACCAGGGCTAGCGAACTTCAAAGAGACCCAGTACTTC	CASSPGLANFKETQYF
TRBJ2-5	-	-	TRBV11-2	TGTGCCAGCAGCCTAACCCAGGGGGGGCTGTTGGAGACCCAGTACTTC	CASSLTQGGLLETQYF
TRBJ1-6	-	-	TRBV12-3/TRBV12-4	TGTGCCAGCAGTGCTTTATCCCCAAATTCACCCCTCCACTTT	CASSALSPNSPLHF
TRBJ2-1	-	-	TRBV20-1	TGCAGTGCTAGCCCCGAGGCAGGAAGCTCCTACAATGAGCAGTTCTTC	CSASPEAGSSYNEQFF
TRBJ2-7	-	-	TRBV28	TGTGCCAGCAGCACACAATGGGGCGACTACGAGCAGTACTTC	CASSTQWGDYEQYF
TRBJ1-1	-	-	TRBV10-2	TGCGCCAGCAGTGAGTCGGCAGCGAACACTGAAGCTTTCTTT	CASSESAANTEAFF
TRBJ2-5	-	-	TRBV14	TGTGCCAGCAGCCAGTCCCGAACCCGTCAGGAGACCCAGTACTTC	CASSQSRTRQETQYF
TRBJ2-3	TRBD2	few	TRBV20-1	TGCAGTGCTAGGCAGCGGGAGGGGGTTTACACAGATACGCAGTATTTT	CSARQREGVYTDTQYF
TRBJ1-1	-	few	TRBV24-1	TGTGCCACCAGTTTTGGCACTGAAGCTTTCTTT	CATSFGTEAFF
TRBJ2-6	TRBD1	few	TRBV12-3/TRBV12-4	TGTGCCAGCAGTTTAGTCCGGGACAGGGGTCTTACTGGGGCCAACGTCCTGACTTTC	CASSLVRDRGLTGANVLTF
TRBJ2-2	TRBD2	few	TRBV7-2	TGTGCCAGCAGCTTAGTACTAGCGGCCGGGGAGCTGTTTTTT	CASSLVLAAGELFF
TRBJ2-7	TRBD1	-	TRBV5-1	TGCGCCAGCAGCTTGGGTGGGACAGATACCTACGAGCAGTACTTC	CASSLGGTDTYEQYF
TRBJ2-5	-	-	TRBV20-1	TGCAGTGCTAGAGGGTCCGACACCGCAAGTCTACAGGAGCAGTACTTC	CSARGSDTASLQEQYF
TRBJ2-1	-	-	TRBV2	TGTGCCAGCAGTACAGACAATGAGCAGTTCTTC	CASSTDNEQFF
TRBJ2-1	TRBD2	few	TRBV20-1	TGCAGTGCTAGAGACGGACTAGCGGGAGGAGAGCAGTTCTTC	CSARDGLAGGEQFF
TRBJ2-1	TRBD2	few	TRBV5-1	TGCGCCAGCAACTTGGTCCCAGGGCGGGAGGGCCTTGACAATGAGCAGTTCTTC	CASNLVPGREGLDNEQFF
TRBJ1-5	-	-	TRBV18	TGTGCCAGCTCGCCGACCCGGGTTGTGGGGAATCAGCCCCAGCATTTT	CASSPTRVVGNQPQHF
TRBJ2-1	TRBD2	few	TRBV19	TGTGCCAGCTCCGACCCAGGCGGGAGGAGTCCCAATGAGCAGTTCTTC	CASSDPGGRSPNEQFF
TRBJ1-1	TRBD1	-	TRBV20-1	TGCAGTGCCAAAACAGGGGAGGAAACTGAAGCTTTCTTT	CSAKTGEETEAFF
TRBJ2-7	-	-	TRBV12-3/TRBV12-4	TGTGCCAGCAGTTGGGCCACCGCGACAGGCGAGCAGTACTTC	CASSWATATGEQYF
TRBJ2-3	-	-	TRBV15	TGTGCCACCAGCAGAGATTACGCAGATACGCAGTATTTT	CATSRDYADTQYF
TRBJ1-4	-	-	TRBV12-3/TRBV12-4	TGTGCCAGCAGCGCAGGGGCCTGGGAAAAACTGTTTTTT	CASSAGAWEKLFF
TRBJ2-5	-	few	TRBV6-5	TGTGCCAGCAGTCCCTACCGGGACTGGGGGCAAGAGACCCAGTACTTC	CASSPYRDWGQETQYF
TRBJ2-3	TRBD1	few	TRBV2	TGTGCCAGCAGTGAAAAGGACAGGGTCTCAGATACGCAGTATTTT	CASSEKDRVSDTQYF
TRBJ1-2	-	-	TRBV6-1	TGTGCCAGCAGTGAAGTAGGCAGTAACTATGGCTACACCTTC	CASSEVGSNYGYTF
TRBJ2-5	-	-	TRBV4-1	TGCGCCAGCAGCCAAGGGACCCTCCTCCAAGAGACCCAGTACTTC	CASSQGTLLQETQYF
TRBJ2-1	-	-	TRBV20-1	TGCAGTGCTAGAGGGGGGGTCAGGGGAGGAAATGAGCAGTTCTTC	CSARGGVRGGNEQFF